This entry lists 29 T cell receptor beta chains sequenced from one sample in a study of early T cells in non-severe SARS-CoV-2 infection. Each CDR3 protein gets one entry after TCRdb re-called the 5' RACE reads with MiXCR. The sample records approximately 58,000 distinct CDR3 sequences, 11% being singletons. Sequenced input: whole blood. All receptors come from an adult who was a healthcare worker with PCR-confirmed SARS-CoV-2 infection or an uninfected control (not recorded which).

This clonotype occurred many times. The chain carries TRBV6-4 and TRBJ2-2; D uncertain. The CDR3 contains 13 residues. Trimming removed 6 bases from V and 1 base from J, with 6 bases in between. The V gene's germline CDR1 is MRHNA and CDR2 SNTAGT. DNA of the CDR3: TGTGCCAGCAGCCCGGGGAACACCGGGGAGCTGTTTTTT. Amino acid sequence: CASSPGNTGELFF.

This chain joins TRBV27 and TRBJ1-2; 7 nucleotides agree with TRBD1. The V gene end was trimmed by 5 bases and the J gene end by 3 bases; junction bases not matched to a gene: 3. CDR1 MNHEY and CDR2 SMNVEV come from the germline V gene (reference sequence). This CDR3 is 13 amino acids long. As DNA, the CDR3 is TGTGCCAGCAGTACAGGGGCCCACTATGGCTACACCTTC. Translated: CASSTGAHYGYTF.

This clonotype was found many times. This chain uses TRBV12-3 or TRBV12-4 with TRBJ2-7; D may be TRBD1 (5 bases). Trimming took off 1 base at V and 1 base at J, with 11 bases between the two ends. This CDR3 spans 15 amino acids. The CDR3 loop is CASSLEGASSYEQYF. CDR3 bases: TGTGCCAGCAGTTTAGAAGGGGCCTCATCCTACGAGCAGTACTTC.

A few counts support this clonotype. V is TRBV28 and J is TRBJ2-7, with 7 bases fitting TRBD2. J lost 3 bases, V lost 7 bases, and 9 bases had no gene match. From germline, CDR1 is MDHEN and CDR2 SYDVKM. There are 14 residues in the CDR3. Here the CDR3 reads CASTRTSSIYEQYF. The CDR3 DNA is TGTGCCAGCACTCGGACTAGTTCTATCTACGAGCAGTACTTC.

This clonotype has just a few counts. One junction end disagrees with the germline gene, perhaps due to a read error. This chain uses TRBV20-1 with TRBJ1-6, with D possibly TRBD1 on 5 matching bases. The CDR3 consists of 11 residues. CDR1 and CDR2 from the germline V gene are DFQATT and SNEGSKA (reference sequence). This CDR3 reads CSASDGDARRF. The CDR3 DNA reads TGCAGTGCTAGCGACGGGGACGCAAGGAGGTTT.

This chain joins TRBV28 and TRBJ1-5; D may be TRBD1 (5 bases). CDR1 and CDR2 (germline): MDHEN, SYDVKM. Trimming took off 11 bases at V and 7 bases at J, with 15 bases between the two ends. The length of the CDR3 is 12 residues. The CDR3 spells CAFGGTGQPQHF. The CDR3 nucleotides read TGTGCCTTCGGGGGTACTGGGCAGCCCCAGCATTTT.

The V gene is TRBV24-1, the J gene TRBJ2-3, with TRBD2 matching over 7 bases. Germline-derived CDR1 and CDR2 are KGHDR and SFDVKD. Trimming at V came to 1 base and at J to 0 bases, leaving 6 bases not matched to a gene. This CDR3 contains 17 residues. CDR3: CATSDFPSGTSTDTQYF. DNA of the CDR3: TGTGCCACCAGTGATTTCCCTAGCGGCACTAGCACAGATACGCAGTATTTT.

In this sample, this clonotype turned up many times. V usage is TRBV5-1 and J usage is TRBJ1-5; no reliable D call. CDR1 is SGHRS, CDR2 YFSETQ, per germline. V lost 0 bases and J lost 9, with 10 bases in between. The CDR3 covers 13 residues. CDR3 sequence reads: CASSLGQRAPQHF. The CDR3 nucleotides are TGCGCCAGCAGCTTGGGGCAACGGGCGCCCCAGCATTTT. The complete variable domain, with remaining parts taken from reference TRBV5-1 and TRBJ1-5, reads KAGVTQTPRYLIKTRGQQVTLSCSPISGHRSVSWYQQTPGQGLQFLFEYFSETQRNKGNFPGRFSGRQFSNSRSEMNVSTLELGDSALYLCASSLGQRAPQHFGDGTRLSIL.

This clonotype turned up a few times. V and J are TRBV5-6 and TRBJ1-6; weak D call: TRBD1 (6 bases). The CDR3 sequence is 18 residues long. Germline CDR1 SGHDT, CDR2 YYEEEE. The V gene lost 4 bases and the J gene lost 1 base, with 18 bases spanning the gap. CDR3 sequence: CASSELWGQGSYNSPLHF. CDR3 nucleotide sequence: TGTGCCAGCAGCGAGTTATGGGGGCAAGGGTCCTATAATTCACCCCTCCACTTT.

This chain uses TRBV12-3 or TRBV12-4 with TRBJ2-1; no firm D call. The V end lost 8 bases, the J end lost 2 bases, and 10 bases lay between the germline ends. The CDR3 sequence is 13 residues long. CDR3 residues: CASYRGPYNEQFF. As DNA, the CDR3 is TGTGCCAGCTACCGTGGACCCTACAATGAGCAGTTCTTC.

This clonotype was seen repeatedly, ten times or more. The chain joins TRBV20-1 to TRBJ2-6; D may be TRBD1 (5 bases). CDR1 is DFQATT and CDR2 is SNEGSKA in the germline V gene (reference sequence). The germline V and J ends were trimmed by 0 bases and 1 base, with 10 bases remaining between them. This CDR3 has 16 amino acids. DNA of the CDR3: TGCAGTGCTAGAGATCTGGGGCAGTCTGGGGCCAACGTCCTGACTTTC. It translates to CSARDLGQSGANVLTF.

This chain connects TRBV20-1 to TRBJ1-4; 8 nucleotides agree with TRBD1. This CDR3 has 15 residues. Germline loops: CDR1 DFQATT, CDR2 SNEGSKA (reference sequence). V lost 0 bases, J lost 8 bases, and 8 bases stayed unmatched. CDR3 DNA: TGCAGTGCTAGAGATATCCAGAACAGGGGGGAAAAACTGTTTTTT. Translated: CSARDIQNRGEKLFF.

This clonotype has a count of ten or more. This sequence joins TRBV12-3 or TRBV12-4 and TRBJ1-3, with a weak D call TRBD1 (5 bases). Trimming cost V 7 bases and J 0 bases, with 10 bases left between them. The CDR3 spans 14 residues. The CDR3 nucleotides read TGTGCCAGCACCCAGGGTGGCTCTGGAAACACCATATATTTT. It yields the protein CASTQGGSGNTIYF.

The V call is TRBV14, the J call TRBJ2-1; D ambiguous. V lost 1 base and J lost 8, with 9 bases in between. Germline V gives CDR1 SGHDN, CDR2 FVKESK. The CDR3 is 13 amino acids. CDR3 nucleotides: TGTGCCAGCAGCCAAGCTAGGGCGGATGAGCAGTTCTTC. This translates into CASSQARADEQFF. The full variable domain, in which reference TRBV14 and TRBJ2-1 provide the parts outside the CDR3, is EAGVTQFPSHSVIEKGQTVTLRCDPISGHDNLYWYRRVMGKEIKFLLHFVKESKQDESGMPNNRFLAERTGGTYSTLKVQPAELEDSGVYFCASSQARADEQFFGPGTRLTVL.

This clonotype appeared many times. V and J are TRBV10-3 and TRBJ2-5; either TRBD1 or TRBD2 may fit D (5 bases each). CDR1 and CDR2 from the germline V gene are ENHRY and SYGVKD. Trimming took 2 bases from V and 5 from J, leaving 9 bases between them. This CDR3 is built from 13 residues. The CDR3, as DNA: TGTGCCATCAGTGAGAGAGGGGAGGAGACCCAGTACTTC. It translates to CAISERGEETQYF.

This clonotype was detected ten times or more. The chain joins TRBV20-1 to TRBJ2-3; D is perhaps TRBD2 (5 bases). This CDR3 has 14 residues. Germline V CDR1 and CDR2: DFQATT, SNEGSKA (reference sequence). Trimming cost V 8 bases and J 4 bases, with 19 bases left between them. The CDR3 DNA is TGCAGTTCCTCCCCGGAGGACCTCCCAGATACGCAGTATTTT. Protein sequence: CSSSPEDLPDTQYF.

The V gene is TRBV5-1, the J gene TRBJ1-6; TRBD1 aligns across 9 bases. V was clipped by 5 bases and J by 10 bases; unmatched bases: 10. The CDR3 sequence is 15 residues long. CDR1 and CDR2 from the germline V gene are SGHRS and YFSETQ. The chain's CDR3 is CASRQATGGESPLHF. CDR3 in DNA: TGCGCCAGCAGACAGGCAACAGGGGGCGAATCACCCCTCCACTTT.

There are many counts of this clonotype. In DNA form, the CDR3 reads TGTGCCAGCTCAAGTGGACAGGTCTCTGGAAACACCATATATTTT. Translating gives CASSSGQVSGNTIYF. This chain joins TRBV18 and TRBJ1-3; TRBD1 matches at 7 bases. This CDR3 has 15 amino acids. V lost 5 bases to trimming and J lost 0 bases; unmatched junction nucleotides: 4. Germline assignment: CDR1 KGHSH and CDR2 LQKENI.

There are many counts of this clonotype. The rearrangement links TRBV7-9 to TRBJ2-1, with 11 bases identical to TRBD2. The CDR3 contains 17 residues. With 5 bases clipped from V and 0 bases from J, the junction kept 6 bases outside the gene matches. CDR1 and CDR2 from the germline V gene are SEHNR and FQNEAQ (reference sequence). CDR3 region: CASSAGTSGASYNEQFF. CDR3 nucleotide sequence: TGTGCCAGCAGCGCCGGGACTAGCGGTGCCTCCTACAATGAGCAGTTCTTC.

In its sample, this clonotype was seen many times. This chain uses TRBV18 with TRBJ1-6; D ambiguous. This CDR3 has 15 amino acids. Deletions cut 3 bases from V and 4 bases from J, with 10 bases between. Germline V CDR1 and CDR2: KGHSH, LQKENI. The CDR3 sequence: CASSPSHSYNSPLHF. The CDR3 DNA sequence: TGTGCCAGCTCACCGAGTCACAGTTATAATTCACCCCTCCACTTT.

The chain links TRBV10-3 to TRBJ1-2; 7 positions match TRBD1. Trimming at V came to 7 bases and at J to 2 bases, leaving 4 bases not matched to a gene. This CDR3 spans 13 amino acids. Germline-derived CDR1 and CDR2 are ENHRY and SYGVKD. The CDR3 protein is CAITETGNYGYTF. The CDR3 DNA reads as TGTGCCATCACCGAGACAGGGAACTATGGCTACACCTTC.

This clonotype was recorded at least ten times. CDR3: CASSLVGQADNSPLHF. The CDR3 DNA follows: TGCGCCAGCAGCTTGGTGGGGCAGGCGGATAATTCACCCCTCCACTTT. V usage is TRBV5-1 and J usage is TRBJ1-6; perhaps TRBD1 as D (5 bases). The CDR3 length is 16 residues. V was pared by 0 bases and J by 5 bases, with 12 bases between. Germline-derived CDR1 and CDR2 are SGHRS and YFSETQ. The full variable domain, with the rest looked up from reference TRBV5-1 and TRBJ1-6, is KAGVTQTPRYLIKTRGQQVTLSCSPISGHRSVSWYQQTPGQGLQFLFEYFSETQRNKGNFPGRFSGRQFSNSRSEMNVSTLELGDSALYLCASSLVGQADNSPLHFGNGTRLTVT.

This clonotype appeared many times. In DNA, the CDR3 is TGTGCCAGCAGCCAAGAAGACAGGCCCGAAGAGACCCAGTACTTC. It codes for CASSQEDRPEETQYF. The chain employs TRBV4-2 and TRBJ2-5; D is possibly TRBD1 (6 bases). CDR3 size: 15 residues. The V gene lost 0 bases and the J gene lost 3 bases, with 11 bases spanning the gap. The germline V gene has CDR1 LGHNA and CDR2 YNFKEQ.

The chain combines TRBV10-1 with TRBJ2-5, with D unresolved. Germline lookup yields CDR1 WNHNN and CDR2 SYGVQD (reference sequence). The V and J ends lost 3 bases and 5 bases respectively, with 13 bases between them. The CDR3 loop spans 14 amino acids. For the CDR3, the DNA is TGCGCCAGCAGTGAACAATCCCCGATGGAGACCCAGTACTTC. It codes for CASSEQSPMETQYF.

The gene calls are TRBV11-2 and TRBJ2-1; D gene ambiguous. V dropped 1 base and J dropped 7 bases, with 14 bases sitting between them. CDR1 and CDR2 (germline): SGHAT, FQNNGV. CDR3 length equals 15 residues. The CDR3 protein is CASSLGGNLANEQFF. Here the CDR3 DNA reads TGTGCCAGCAGCTTAGGGGGTAATTTGGCAAATGAGCAGTTCTTC.

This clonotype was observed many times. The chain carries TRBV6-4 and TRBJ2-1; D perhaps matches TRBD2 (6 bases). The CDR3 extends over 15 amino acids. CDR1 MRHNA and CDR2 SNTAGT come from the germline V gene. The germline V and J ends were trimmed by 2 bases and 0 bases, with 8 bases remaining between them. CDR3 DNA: TGTGCCAGCAGTGACCTCGGGGGCTCCTACAATGAGCAGTTCTTC. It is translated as CASSDLGGSYNEQFF.

The chain's CDR3 is CASSPRPSGDEKLFF. For the CDR3, the DNA is TGTGCCAGCTCACCACGCCCCTCGGGGGATGAAAAACTGTTTTTT. The chain has TRBV18 and TRBJ1-4, with D possibly matching TRBD1 (5 bases). The V end lost 1 base, the J end lost 6 bases, and 12 bases lay between the germline ends. Germline V lookup: CDR1 KGHSH, CDR2 LQKENI. The CDR3 is 15 residues long.

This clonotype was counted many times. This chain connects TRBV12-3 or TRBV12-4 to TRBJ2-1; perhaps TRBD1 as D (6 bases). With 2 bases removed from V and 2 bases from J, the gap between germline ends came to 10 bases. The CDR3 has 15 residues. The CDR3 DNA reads TGTGCCAGCAGTTTACAGGGGTGGGCCTACAATGAGCAGTTCTTC. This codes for CASSLQGWAYNEQFF.

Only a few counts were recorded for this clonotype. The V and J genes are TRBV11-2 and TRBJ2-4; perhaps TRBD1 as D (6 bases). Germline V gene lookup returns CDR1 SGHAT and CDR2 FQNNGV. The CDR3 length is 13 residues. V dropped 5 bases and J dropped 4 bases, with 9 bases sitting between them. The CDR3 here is CASSLDSKNIQYF. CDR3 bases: TGTGCCAGCAGCCTGGACAGTAAAAACATTCAGTACTTC.